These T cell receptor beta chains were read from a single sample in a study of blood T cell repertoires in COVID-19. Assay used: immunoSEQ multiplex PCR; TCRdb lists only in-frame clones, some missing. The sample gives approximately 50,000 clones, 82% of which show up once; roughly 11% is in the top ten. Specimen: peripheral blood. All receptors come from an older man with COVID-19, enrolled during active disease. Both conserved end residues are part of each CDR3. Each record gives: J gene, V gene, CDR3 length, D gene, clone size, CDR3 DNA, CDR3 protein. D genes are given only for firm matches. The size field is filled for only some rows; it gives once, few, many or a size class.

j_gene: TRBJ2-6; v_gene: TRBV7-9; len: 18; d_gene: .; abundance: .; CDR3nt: TGTGCCAGCAGCCAACCTCCGGACATCTACTCTGGGGCCAACGTCCTGACTTTC; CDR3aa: CASSQPPDIYSGANVLTF
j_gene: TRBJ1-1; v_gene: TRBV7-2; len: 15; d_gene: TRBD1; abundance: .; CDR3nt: TGTGCCAGCATCCCCCGGGACAGGGGGCTCACTGAAGCTTTCTTT; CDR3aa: CASIPRDRGLTEAFF
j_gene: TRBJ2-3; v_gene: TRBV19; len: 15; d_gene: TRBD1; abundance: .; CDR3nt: TGTGCCAGTAGCCAACGGACAGGGCGGGCAGATACGCAGTATTTT; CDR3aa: CASSQRTGRADTQYF
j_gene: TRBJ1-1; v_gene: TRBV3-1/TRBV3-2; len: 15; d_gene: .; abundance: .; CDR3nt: TGTGCCAGCAGCCGGTACAGGGAGATGAACACTGAAGCTTTCTTT; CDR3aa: CASSRYREMNTEAFF
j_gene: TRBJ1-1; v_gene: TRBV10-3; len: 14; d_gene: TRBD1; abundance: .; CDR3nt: TGTGCCATCAAGGGCGGGACAGGGTCAGCCGAAGCTTTCTTT; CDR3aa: CAIKGGTGSAEAFF
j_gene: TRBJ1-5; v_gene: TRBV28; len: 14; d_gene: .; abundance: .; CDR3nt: TGTGCCAGCAGTTTATTGAGAGGTCATCAGCCCCAGCATTTT; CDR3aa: CASSLLRGHQPQHF
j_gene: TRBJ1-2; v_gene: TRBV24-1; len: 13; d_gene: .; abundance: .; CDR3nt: TGTGCCACCAGTGACCAGGTCGGCTATGGCTACACCTTC; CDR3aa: CATSDQVGYGYTF
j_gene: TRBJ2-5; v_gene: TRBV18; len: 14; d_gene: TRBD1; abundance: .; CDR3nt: TGTGCCAGCTCCGACAGGGGTGTCCAAGAGACCCAGTACTTC; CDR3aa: CASSDRGVQETQYF
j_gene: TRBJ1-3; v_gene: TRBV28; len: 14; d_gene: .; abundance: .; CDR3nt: TGTGCCAGCAGTAGCGACTTTGGTGGAAACACCATATATTTT; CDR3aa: CASSSDFGGNTIYF
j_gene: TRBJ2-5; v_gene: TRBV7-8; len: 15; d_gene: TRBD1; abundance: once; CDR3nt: TGTGCCAGCAGCCTATTGGGACAGGGGGGGGAGACCCAGTACTTC; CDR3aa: CASSLLGQGGETQYF
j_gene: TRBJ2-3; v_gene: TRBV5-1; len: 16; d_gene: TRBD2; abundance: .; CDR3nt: TGCGCCAGCAGCTTGGAACTAGCGGGGGTAACAGATACGCAGTATTTT; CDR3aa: CASSLELAGVTDTQYF
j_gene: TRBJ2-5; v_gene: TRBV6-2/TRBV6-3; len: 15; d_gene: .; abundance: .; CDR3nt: TGTGCCAGCAGCGTTACGTCTCTAGTCGGGGAGACCCAGTACTTC; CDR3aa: CASSVTSLVGETQYF
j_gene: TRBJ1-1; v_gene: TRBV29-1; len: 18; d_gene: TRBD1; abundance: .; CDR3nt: TGCAGCGTTTGTAAGTTCTTAGGACAGGCGTCCATGAACACTGAAGCTTTCTTT; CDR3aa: CSVCKFLGQASMNTEAFF
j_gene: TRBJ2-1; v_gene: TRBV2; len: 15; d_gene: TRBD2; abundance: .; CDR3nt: TGTGCCAGCAGGAATCCCGGGACTAGCCCAAATGAGCAGTTCTTC; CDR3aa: CASRNPGTSPNEQFF
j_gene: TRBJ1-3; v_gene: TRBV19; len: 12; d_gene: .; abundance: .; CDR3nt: TGTGCCAGTACGACTGTTGGAAACACCATATATTTT; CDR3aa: CASTTVGNTIYF
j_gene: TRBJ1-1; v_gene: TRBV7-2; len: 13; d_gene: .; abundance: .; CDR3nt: TGTGCCAGCAGCCCTGTCGGAGGGCAGTTAGCTTTCTTT; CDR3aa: CASSPVGGQLAFF
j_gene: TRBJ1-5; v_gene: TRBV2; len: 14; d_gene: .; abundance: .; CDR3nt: TGTGCCAGCAGTGACAGGGCGAGCAATCAGCCCCAGCATTTT; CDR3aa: CASSDRASNQPQHF
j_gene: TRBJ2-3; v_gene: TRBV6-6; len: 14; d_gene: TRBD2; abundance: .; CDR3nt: TGTGCCAGCAATGAGCGGGGGGGGCTAGATACGCAGTATTTT; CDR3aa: CASNERGGLDTQYF
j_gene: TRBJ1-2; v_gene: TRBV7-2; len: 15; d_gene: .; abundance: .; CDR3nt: TGTGCCAGCAGCTTAGAGGGGACTGGGATCTATGGCTACACCTTC; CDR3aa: CASSLEGTGIYGYTF
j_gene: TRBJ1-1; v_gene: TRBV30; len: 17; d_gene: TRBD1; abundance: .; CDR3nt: TGTGCCTGGAGCCTTAATTTCTTCGGACAGGTGAACACTGAAGCTTTCTTT; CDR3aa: CAWSLNFFGQVNTEAFF
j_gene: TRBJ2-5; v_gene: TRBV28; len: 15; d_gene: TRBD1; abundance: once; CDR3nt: TGTGCCAGCAGTCCCGACAGGGGGCGCAAAGAGACCCAGTACTTC; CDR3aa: CASSPDRGRKETQYF
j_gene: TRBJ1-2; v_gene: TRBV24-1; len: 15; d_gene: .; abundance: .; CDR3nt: TGTGCCACCAGTGGCGGGCAGGGGTCGAGCTATGGCTACACCTTC; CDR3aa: CATSGGQGSSYGYTF
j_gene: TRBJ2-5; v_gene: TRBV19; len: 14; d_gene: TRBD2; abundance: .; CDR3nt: TGTGCCAGTAGTTGGCTAGCGGGGGGAGAGACCCAGTACTTC; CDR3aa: CASSWLAGGETQYF
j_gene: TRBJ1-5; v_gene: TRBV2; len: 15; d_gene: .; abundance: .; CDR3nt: TGTGCCAGCAGTGAAGGTGGGGGGAACAATCAGCCCCAGCATTTT; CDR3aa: CASSEGGGNNQPQHF
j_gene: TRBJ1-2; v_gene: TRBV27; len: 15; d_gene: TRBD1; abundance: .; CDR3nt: TGTGCCAGCAGTTTAGGCGGACAGGGGGAGTGGGGCTACACCTTC; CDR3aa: CASSLGGQGEWGYTF
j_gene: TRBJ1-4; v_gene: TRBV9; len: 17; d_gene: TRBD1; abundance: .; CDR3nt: TGTGCCAGCGCACGCGGGGTAGGACAGGGCTTTGGTGAAAAACTGTTTTTT; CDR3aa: CASARGVGQGFGEKLFF
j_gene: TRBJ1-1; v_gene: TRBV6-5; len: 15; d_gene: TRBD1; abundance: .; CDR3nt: TGTGCCAGCAGTCAGACCAGGACAGGGGGCCCTGAAGCTTTCTTT; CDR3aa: CASSQTRTGGPEAFF
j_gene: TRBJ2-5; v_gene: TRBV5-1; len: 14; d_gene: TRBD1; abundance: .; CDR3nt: TGCGCCAGCAGCTTTAGGACAGGGAAGGTGACCCAGTACTTC; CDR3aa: CASSFRTGKVTQYF
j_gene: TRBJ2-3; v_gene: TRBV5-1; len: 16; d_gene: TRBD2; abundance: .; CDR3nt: TGCGCCAGCAGCGCAGGCGGGGGGCCGGGGACAGATACGCAGTATTTT; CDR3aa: CASSAGGGPGTDTQYF
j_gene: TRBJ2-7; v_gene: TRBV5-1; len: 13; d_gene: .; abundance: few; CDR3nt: TGCGCCAGCAGCTTGGACAGGTCCTACGAGCAGTACTTC; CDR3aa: CASSLDRSYEQYF
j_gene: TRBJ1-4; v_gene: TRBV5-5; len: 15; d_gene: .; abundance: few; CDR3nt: TGTGCCAGCAGCGCGGGACTCCCCTTAGGTGAAAAACTGTTTTTT; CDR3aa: CASSAGLPLGEKLFF
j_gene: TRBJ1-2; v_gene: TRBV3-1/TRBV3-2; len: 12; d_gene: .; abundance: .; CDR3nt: TGTGCCAGCAGCCAAGGTGAAGAACCGGGCACCTTC; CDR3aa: CASSQGEEPGTF
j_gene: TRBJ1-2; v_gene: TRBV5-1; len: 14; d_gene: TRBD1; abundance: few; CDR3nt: TGCGCCAGCAGCTTGGACGGACAGGGCTATGGCTACACCTTC; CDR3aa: CASSLDGQGYGYTF
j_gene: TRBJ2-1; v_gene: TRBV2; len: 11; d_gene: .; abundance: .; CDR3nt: TGTGCCAGCAATGTGCGGAATGAGCAGTTCTTC; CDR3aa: CASNVRNEQFF